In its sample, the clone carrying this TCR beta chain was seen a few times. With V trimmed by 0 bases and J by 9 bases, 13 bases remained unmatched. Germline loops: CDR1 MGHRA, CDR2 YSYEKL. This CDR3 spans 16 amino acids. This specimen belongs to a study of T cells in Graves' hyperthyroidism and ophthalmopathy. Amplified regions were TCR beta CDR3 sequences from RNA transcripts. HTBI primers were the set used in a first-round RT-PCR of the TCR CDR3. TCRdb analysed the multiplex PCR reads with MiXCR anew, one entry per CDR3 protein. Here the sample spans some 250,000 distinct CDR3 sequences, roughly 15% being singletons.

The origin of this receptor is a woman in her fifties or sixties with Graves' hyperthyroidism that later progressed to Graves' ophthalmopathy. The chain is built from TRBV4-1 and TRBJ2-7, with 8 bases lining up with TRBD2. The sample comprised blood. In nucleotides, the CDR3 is TGCGCCAGCAGCCAAGACCGAGCGGGAGTCTTAAATAGGCAGTACTTC. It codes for CASSQDRAGVLNRQYF.